This TCR beta chain was sequenced during a study of T cell responses to AZD1222 COVID-19 vaccine. The method was immunoSEQ multiplex PCR; TCRdb's version includes in-frame clones alone and lacks a portion of them. Counted here are about 120,000 clones, about 90% occurring once; the ten biggest clones make up roughly 5.4%. CDR3 length: 10 residues. Trimming shortened V by 4 bases and J by 14 bases, and 11 bases separated the two germline ends. Per germline, CDR1 SNHLY and CDR2 FYNNEI. The sample consisted of peripheral blood, taken on day 0 of AZD1222 vaccination. This rearrangement joins TRBV2 to TRBJ1-2; no definite D call. The source of this sequence is an adult in good health. The CDR3 reads CASSGSRNTF. The DNA of the CDR3 is TGTGCCAGCAGTGGGTCTCGGAATACCTTC.